These 30 T cell receptor beta chains share one sample of origin, sequenced in a study of Ad26.COV2.S vaccination and SARS-CoV-2 variants (dated by TCRdb to 2020 to 2022). The treatment or condition label here, explained by the study, means: about 20 received Ad26.COV2.S at low or high dose, single or two shots; roughly five received placebo; per-sample allocation not given. For vaccine and placebo recipients, repertoires were sequenced using samples collected on day 63 after the first injection. The library was made by the immunoSEQ multiplex PCR assay. TCRdb limited this immuneACCESS table to in-frame rearrangements with V and J called. A share of clones is missing; checked studies link under half to unresolved V genes, and the rest is unexplained. Recorded for this sample are approximately 450,000 clones; around 90% of them occurred a single time. Of the sample, 10% to 15% is held by the ten largest clones.

The sample consisted of peripheral blood, taken in a trial of Ad26.COV2.S vaccine versus placebo. The receptors originated from a person between 18 and 60 years old who received the Ad26.COV2.S COVID-19 vaccine or a placebo.

The gene calls are TRBV15 and TRBJ1-1; D gene unclear. V lost 0 bases, J lost 10 bases, and 12 bases lay in between. Germline V gene lookup returns CDR1 LNHNV and CDR2 YYDKDF (reference sequence). The CDR3 sequence is 13 residues long. As DNA, the CDR3 is TGTGCCACCAGCAGAGATACCGGGAAAGGAGCTTTCTTT. Translated, it gives CATSRDTGKGAFF.

The chain employs TRBV14 and TRBJ1-2; TRBD1 might be the D (5 bases). V lost 0 bases to trimming and J lost 4 bases, with 15 bases between them. The V gene's germline CDR1 is SGHDN and CDR2 FVKESK. The CDR3 consists of 16 residues. The CDR3 nucleotides are TGTGCCAGCAGCCAAGATCGGTACGGGGCTGCCTATGGCTACACCTTC. Amino acids: CASSQDRYGAAYGYTF. Drawing the rest from reference TRBV14 and TRBJ1-2, the complete variable domain is EAGVTQFPSHSVIEKGQTVTLRCDPISGHDNLYWYRRVMGKEIKFLLHFVKESKQDESGMPNNRFLAERTGGTYSTLKVQPAELEDSGVYFCASSQDRYGAAYGYTFGSGTRLTVV.

The chain is built from TRBV7-8 and TRBJ2-3; 10 bases are a match to TRBD2. CDR3 size: 15 residues. The germline CDR1 and CDR2 sequences are SGHVS and FQNEAQ. V shed 5 bases and J 3 bases; nucleotides not matched to a gene: 5. The CDR3 DNA follows: TGTGCCAGCAGCACTACAGCGGGAGGGACAGATACGCAGTATTTT. It translates to CASSTTAGGTDTQYF.

The chain uses TRBV7-9 and TRBJ1-2, with D perhaps TRBD1 (6 bases). In germline, CDR1 is SEHNR, CDR2 FQNEAQ (reference sequence). This CDR3 is built from 15 residues. V lost 3 bases, J lost 4 bases, and 15 bases lay in between. The CDR3 coding sequence is TGTGCCAGCAGCTTCGGGTCACAGGGAGTCTATGGCTACACCTTC. Translating gives CASSFGSQGVYGYTF. Full variable domain (remainder filled in from reference TRBV7-9 and TRBJ1-2): DTGVSQNPRHKITKRGQNVTFRCDPISEHNRLYWYRQTLGQGPEFLTYFQNEAQLEKSRLLSDRFSAERPKGSFSTLEIQRTEQGDSAMYLCASSFGSQGVYGYTFGSGTRLTVV.

This chain uses TRBV30 with TRBJ2-5; TRBD1 matches at 7 bases. There are 13 residues in the CDR3. Germline V gene sequence: CDR1 GTSNPN, CDR2 SVGIG (reference sequence). J was trimmed by 5 bases and V by 4 bases; bases with no gene match: 7. The CDR3 spells CAWNKGAGETQYF. The CDR3 DNA reads TGTGCCTGGAATAAGGGGGCAGGGGAGACCCAGTACTTC.

The chain combines TRBV5-5 with TRBJ1-6, with D uncertain. The CDR3 has 13 residues. CDR1 and CDR2 from the germline V gene are SGHKS and YYEKEE (reference sequence). V gave up 1 base and J gave up 13 bases, with 12 bases separating them. The DNA of the CDR3 is TGTGCCAGCAGCTTGAAGGGCTCGGGTCCCCTCCACTTT. It is translated as CASSLKGSGPLHF.

This clone was observed once. The chain has TRBV7-2 and TRBJ1-2; no firm D call. CDR1 and CDR2 from the germline V gene are SGHTA and FQGNSA. The V and J ends lost 5 bases and 3 bases respectively, with 16 bases between them. CDR3 length: 15 residues. Written as DNA, the CDR3 is TGTGCCAGCAGCCAATCCGCCCGACGGTACTATGGCTACACCTTC. This codes for CASSQSARRYYGYTF.

Only one count was recorded for this clone. The gene calls are TRBV28 and TRBJ2-1; tentative D call: TRBD1 (6 bases). CDR1 and CDR2 from the germline V gene are MDHEN and SYDVKM. Trimming shortened V by 6 bases and J by 0 bases, and 27 bases separated the two germline ends. The CDR3 consists of 20 residues. The CDR3 here is CASSFSTDSGTRSSYNEQFF. The CDR3 DNA follows: TGTGCCAGCAGCTTTAGTACGGACTCCGGGACACGGAGCTCCTACAATGAGCAGTTCTTC.

The chain recombines TRBV2 with TRBJ2-7; D is ambiguous. Germline CDR1 and CDR2: SNHLY and FYNNEI. Trimming pared 7 bases from V and 0 bases from J, leaving 10 bases between. The CDR3 totals 13 residues. The CDR3 protein is CASKASDSYEQYF. The CDR3 DNA follows: TGTGCCAGCAAGGCCAGTGACTCCTACGAGCAGTACTTC.

This clone was detected only once. V gene TRBV4-3 combines with J gene TRBJ1-6; TRBD1 matches 8 bases. Germline V gene data show CDR1 as LGHNA and CDR2 as YSLEER. The trim removed 6 bases at V and 5 bases at J, leaving 9 bases unmatched. This CDR3 contains 16 residues. In nucleotides, the CDR3 is TGCGCCAGCAGGGCCGCCGGGACAGGAAATAATTCACCCCTCCACTTT. Translating it yields CASRAAGTGNNSPLHF.

The chain recombines TRBV12-3 or TRBV12-4 with TRBJ1-5; D is unresolved. CDR3 size: 13 residues. The germline V and J ends were trimmed by 7 bases and 4 bases, with 11 bases remaining between them. Here the CDR3 reads CASNEQWNQPQHF. CDR3 in DNA: TGTGCCAGCAATGAACAGTGGAATCAGCCCCAGCATTTT.

The V gene is TRBV2, the J gene TRBJ2-2; no reliable D call. V shed 6 bases and J shed 0 bases, with 5 bases lying between them. The CDR3 runs to 13 residues. CDR1 is SNHLY and CDR2 is FYNNEI in the germline V gene. CDR3 sequence: CASRRTNTGELFF. Written as DNA, the CDR3 is TGTGCCAGCAGGCGGACGAACACCGGGGAGCTGTTTTTT.

V and J are TRBV2 and TRBJ2-7, with 10 bases fitting TRBD1. With 3 bases clipped from V and 3 bases from J, the junction kept 5 bases outside the gene matches. This CDR3 comprises 15 residues. Germline V gives CDR1 SNHLY, CDR2 FYNNEI. In DNA, the CDR3 is TGTGCCAGCAGTGAGGGACAGGGGATAGGCTACGAGCAGTACTTC. This gives the protein CASSEGQGIGYEQYF.

This clone was counted between two and nine times. The sample holds other DNA sequences that translate to the same CDR3. V gene TRBV7-8 combines with J gene TRBJ2-7, with no clear D. CDR3 length: 14 residues. CDR1 SGHVS and CDR2 FQNEAQ come from the germline V gene. Trimming shortened V by 1 base and J by 3 bases, and 10 bases separated the two germline ends. CDR3 nucleotide sequence: TGTGCCAGCAGCTTAGTCGGCTTCGGCTACGAGCAGTACTTC. Its protein is CASSLVGFGYEQYF.

The chain has TRBV7-8 and TRBJ2-2; D gene unclear. Looked up from germline, CDR1 is SGHVS and CDR2 is FQNEAQ. Trimming took off 7 bases at V and 4 bases at J, with 13 bases between the two ends. This CDR3 contains 14 residues. The CDR3 DNA reads TGTGCCAGCAATCCAAGTGGTCCCACCGGGGAGCTGTTTTTT. Translation: CASNPSGPTGELFF.

The gene calls are TRBV5-4 and TRBJ1-1; the match to TRBD1 covers 11 bases. Germline trimming cut 4 bases from V and 5 bases from J; bases unmatched to any gene: 7. The CDR3 has 15 amino acids. Germline CDR1 reads SGHNT; CDR2 reads YYREEE (reference sequence). The CDR3: CASSPSDRGRTEAFF. CDR3 coding DNA: TGTGCCAGCAGCCCATCGGACAGGGGGCGAACTGAAGCTTTCTTT. Full variable domain (missing parts from reference TRBV5-4 and TRBJ1-1): ETGVTQSPTHLIKTRGQQVTLRCSSQSGHNTVSWYQQALGQGPQFIFQYYREEENGRGNFPPRFSGLQFPNYSSELNVNALELDDSALYLCASSPSDRGRTEAFFGQGTRLTVV.

This clone was recorded only once. The J gene is TRBJ1-5, the V gene TRBV18; D unclear. From germline, CDR1 is KGHSH and CDR2 LQKENI. The CDR3 totals 13 residues. The V and J ends lost 6 bases and 5 bases respectively, with 11 bases between them. CDR3 DNA: TGTGCCAGCTCCACGGGTGGGGATCAGCCCCAGCATTTT. Its translation: CASSTGGDQPQHF. Supplemented by reference TRBV18 and TRBJ1-5, the full variable domain reads NAGVMQNPRHLVRRRGQEARLRCSPMKGHSHVYWYRQLPEEGLKFMVYLQKENIIDESGMPKERFSAEFPKEGPSILRIQQVVRGDSAAYFCASSTGGDQPQHFGDGTRLSIL.

The V and J genes are TRBV27 and TRBJ1-5; 9 bases align to TRBD1. The V gene end was trimmed by 4 bases and the J gene end by 0 bases; junction bases not matched to a gene: 7. This CDR3 comprises 17 residues. CDR1 MNHEY and CDR2 SMNVEV come from the germline V gene (reference sequence). CDR3 amino acids: CASSSIRDRVSNQPQHF. The CDR3 bases are TGTGCCAGCAGTTCAATCCGGGACAGGGTTAGCAATCAGCCCCAGCATTTT.

This sequence joins TRBV11-3 and TRBJ1-3; no firm D call. Looked up from germline, CDR1 is SGHNT and CDR2 is YENEEA. V was shortened by 0 bases and J by 8 bases, with 8 bases between the two germline ends. This CDR3 has 13 amino acids. The CDR3 spells CASSLDRFDTIYF. The DNA of the CDR3 is TGTGCCAGCAGCTTAGATCGGTTCGACACCATATATTTT.

The chain combines TRBV5-6 with TRBJ2-7; either TRBD1 or TRBD2 may supply D (5 bases each). There are 14 residues in the CDR3. Germline V gene sequence: CDR1 SGHDT, CDR2 YYEEEE. V was cut by 0 bases and J by 3 bases, with 10 bases left in between. CDR3 nucleotide sequence: TGTGCCAGCAGCTTGGACACGGGGCACTACGAGCAGTACTTC. Amino acids: CASSLDTGHYEQYF. Filled out from reference TRBV5-6 and TRBJ2-7, the complete variable domain reads DAGVTQSPTHLIKTRGQQVTLRCSPKSGHDTVSWYQQALGQGPQFIFQYYEEEERQRGNFPDRFSGHQFPNYSSELNVNALLLGDSALYLCASSLDTGHYEQYFGPGTRLTVT.

This chain connects TRBV9 to TRBJ2-2; D gene uncertain. The CDR3 loop spans 15 amino acids. Trimming stripped 0 bases from V and 2 bases from J, with 8 bases between. Germline V lookup: CDR1 SGDLS, CDR2 YYNGEE. For the CDR3, the DNA is TGTGCCAGCAGCGTAGCCGTCCTAAACACCGGGGAGCTGTTTTTT. This sequence encodes CASSVAVLNTGELFF.

J is TRBJ2-7 and V is TRBV30; 8 nucleotides align to TRBD1. V was clipped by 5 bases and J by 3 bases; unmatched bases: 6. This CDR3 contains 13 residues. CDR1 is GTSNPN, CDR2 SVGIG, per germline (reference sequence). The CDR3 protein is CAWGPDRGYEQYF. In DNA, the CDR3 is TGTGCCTGGGGCCCCGACAGGGGCTACGAGCAGTACTTC.

V and J are TRBV5-4 and TRBJ2-7; D tentatively reads TRBD1 or TRBD2 (5 bases each). V dropped 3 bases and J dropped 0 bases, with 7 bases sitting between them. The CDR3 is 13 residues long. The germline CDR1 and CDR2 sequences are SGHNT and YYREEE (reference sequence). The CDR3, as DNA: TGTGCCAGCAGCTACGGGGCCTCCTACGAGCAGTACTTC. Residues: CASSYGASYEQYF.

The V call is TRBV7-3, the J call TRBJ2-1, with 9 bases identical to TRBD2. Germline values: CDR1 SGHTA, CDR2 FQGTGA. The CDR3 totals 14 residues. Trimming removed 2 bases from V and 8 bases from J; junction bases left unmatched: 4. The CDR3 DNA reads TGTGCCAGCAGCTTAGCGGGAGGGCACGATGAGCAGTTCTTC. This codes for CASSLAGGHDEQFF. The variable domain in full, completed from reference TRBV7-3 and TRBJ2-1, reads GAGVSQTPSNKVTEKGKYVELRCDPISGHTALYWYRQSLGQGPEFLIYFQGTGAADDSGLPNDRFFAVRPEGSVSTLKIQRTERGDSAVYLCASSLAGGHDEQFFGPGTRLTVL.

The rearrangement uses TRBV6-5 and TRBJ1-2, with TRBD1 identical over 7 bases. The CDR3 runs 15 residues. The V gene's germline CDR1 is MNHEY and CDR2 SVGAGI. V dropped 4 bases and J dropped 4; count of bases not matched to a gene: 9. CDR3 in amino acids: CASSLLGGSSYGYTF. The DNA of the CDR3 is TGTGCCAGCAGTTTACTAGGGGGCTCGAGCTATGGCTACACCTTC.

The chain couples TRBV4-1 to TRBJ2-3; 11 bases are shared with TRBD2. CDR1 MGHRA and CDR2 YSYEKL come from the germline V gene. There are 17 residues in the CDR3. V trimming: 4 bases; J trimming: 4 bases; junction bases outside the gene matches: 10. In DNA, the CDR3 is TGCGCCAGCAGCCCCTGGGATGCTAGCGGGAGGTCAGATACGCAGTATTTT. It translates to CASSPWDASGRSDTQYF.

The chain has TRBV6-2 or TRBV6-3 and TRBJ1-5; D gene ambiguous. The germline CDR1 and CDR2 sequences are MNHEY and SVGEGT. The CDR3 sequence is 14 residues long. V dropped 1 base and J dropped 7 bases, with 11 bases sitting between them. CDR3 amino acids: CASSYLQIPQPQHF. The DNA of the CDR3 is TGTGCCAGCAGTTACTTACAGATACCCCAGCCCCAGCATTTT.

The rearrangement joins TRBV5-8 to TRBJ2-5; D unclear. The CDR3 length is 12 residues. The germline gives CDR1 SGHTS, CDR2 YDEGEE. Trimming stripped 4 bases from V and 0 bases from J, with 4 bases between. DNA of the CDR3: TGTGCCAGCAGCCAGAACCAAGAGACCCAGTACTTC. Translation: CASSQNQETQYF.

CDR3 in amino acids: CASINPGSTGELFF. Here the CDR3 DNA reads TGCGCCAGCATAAACCCCGGGTCGACCGGGGAGCTGTTTTTT. The gene calls are TRBV5-1 and TRBJ2-2; D remains unclear. Trimming stripped 6 bases from V and 5 bases from J, with 14 bases between. The CDR3 contains 14 residues. CDR1 and CDR2 from the germline V gene are SGHRS and YFSETQ.

This sequence joins TRBV27 and TRBJ2-7; D uncertain. The V end was cut by 5 bases, the J end by 5 bases, with 16 bases between. This CDR3 contains 14 residues. Per germline, CDR1 MNHEY and CDR2 SMNVEV (reference sequence). The CDR3 coding sequence is TGTGCCAGCAGTCCAGACACGGTCCTCAACGAGCAGTACTTC. Its protein is CASSPDTVLNEQYF.